This TCR beta chain appears in the sequencing data of a study of cytomegalovirus exposure and HLA in healthy donors. General study findings and limits: In vitro checks showed that a few CMV-associated chains really do target CMV antigens. In a later analysis, first-cohort TCR clusters were found to tend to co-occur in the 100 to 150 validation repertoires. While the bulk of TCR sequences proved rare, some public TCRs turned up in many donors.

The donors formed part of the 120-subject validation cohort, distinct from the approximately 670-subject first cohort. This clone appeared a few times. The antigen is undetermined. Sequencing was performed with immunoSEQ multiplex PCR; in TCRdb, only in-frame clones are kept and a portion is missing. The repertoire holds more than 250,000 clones, around 90% seen once, with approximately 1.1% in the top ten. This TCR was recovered from a woman in her twenties or thirties in good health and CMV-seropositive. The sample comprised PBMCs.

In DNA, the CDR3 is TGCGCCAGCAGCTTGGGGAGGAGCAACTATGGCTACACCTTC. It codes for CASSLGRSNYGYTF. The chain combines TRBV5-1 with TRBJ1-2; the D is unclear. V lost 0 bases to trimming and J lost 2 bases, with 8 bases between them. There are 14 residues in the CDR3. Germline values: CDR1 SGHRS, CDR2 YFSETQ. Based on the CDR3 plus reference TRBV5-1 and TRBJ1-2, the full variable domain is KAGVTQTPRYLIKTRGQQVTLSCSPISGHRSVSWYQQTPGQGLQFLFEYFSETQRNKGNFPGRFSGRQFSNSRSEMNVSTLELGDSALYLCASSLGRSNYGYTFGSGTRLTVV.